The entry below describes one TCR beta chain. As yet, its antigen is unknown. The sample belongs to a study of T cells in Graves' hyperthyroidism and ophthalmopathy. Study-wide points: A median approximately 6.5 months before onset, the model predicted ophthalmopathy.

Uncontrolled infection, other autoimmune disease, pregnancy and lactation each barred patients from inclusion. Diagnosis relied on clinical symptoms, serum thyroxine and TRAb, thyroid ultrasound and orbital computed tomography. PBMCs were obtained from 10 ml fresh peripheral blood. V lost 0 bases, J lost 7 bases, and 7 bases stayed unmatched. Germline CDR1 and CDR2: MNHEY and SVGEGT. The CDR3 loop spans 16 amino acids. Amplified TCR beta CDR3 regions derived from RNA transcripts. RT-PCR in the first round (using the HTBI primer set) targeted the TCR CDR3. TCRdb analysed the multiplex PCR reads with MiXCR anew, one entry per CDR3 protein. The sample includes 330,000 or so distinct CDR3 sequences, roughly 20% of them seen just once.

The rearrangement uses TRBV6-2 or TRBV6-3 and TRBJ2-1; 9 positions match TRBD1. Sequenced: blood. The source of this sequence is a man aged 50 to 59 with Graves' ophthalmopathy. The CDR3 loop reads CASSYSRGTGFNEQFF. The CDR3 DNA sequence: TGTGCCAGCAGTTACTCGAGGGGGACAGGGTTTAATGAGCAGTTCTTC.